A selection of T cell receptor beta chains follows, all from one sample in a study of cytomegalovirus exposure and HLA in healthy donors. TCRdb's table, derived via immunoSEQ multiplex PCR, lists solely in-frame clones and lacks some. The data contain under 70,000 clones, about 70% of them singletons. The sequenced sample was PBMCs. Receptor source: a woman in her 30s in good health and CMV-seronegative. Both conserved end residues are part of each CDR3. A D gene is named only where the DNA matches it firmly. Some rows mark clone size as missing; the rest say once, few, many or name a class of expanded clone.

TGCGCCAGCAGCTTCCAGGGGGCGCAGGGCTACACCTTC	CASSFQGAQGYTF	TRBJ1-2	TRBD1	TRBV5-1	.
TGTGCCAGCTCACCAAGGGCAGGCGGGACGAACACTGAAGCTTTCTTT	CASSPRAGGTNTEAFF	TRBJ1-1	.	TRBV18	.
TGTGCCAGCAGCCCACAGGGGACGAACACTGAAGCTTTCTTT	CASSPQGTNTEAFF	TRBJ1-1	TRBD1	TRBV9	few
TGTGCCAGTAGTTACCCCGGGGGGGAGCTGTTTTTT	CASSYPGGELFF	TRBJ2-2	.	TRBV19	.
TGTGCCAGCGGCGGGACAGGAGGAGCCTACGAGCAGTACTTC	CASGGTGGAYEQYF	TRBJ2-7	TRBD1	TRBV11-2	few
TGTGCCAGCAGCTTCGGCGGCAACTATGGCTACACCTTC	CASSFGGNYGYTF	TRBJ1-2	.	TRBV5-8	few
TGTGCCAGCAGGCCGGGACAGAACACCGGGGAGCTGTTTTTT	CASRPGQNTGELFF	TRBJ2-2	.	TRBV6-1	.
TGTGCCAGCAGTCCAAACAGGGCCAACGTCCTGACTTTC	CASSPNRANVLTF	TRBJ2-6	.	TRBV27	.
TGTGCCAGCTCACCCCGGGACAGGGCGCCCCTCTATGGCTACACCTTC	CASSPRDRAPLYGYTF	TRBJ1-2	TRBD1	TRBV18	.
TGTGCCAGCAGCTTGCCGACAGTCTCTTACGAGCAGTACTTC	CASSLPTVSYEQYF	TRBJ2-7	.	TRBV5-4	.
TGTGCCAGCTCACCAAGCGGACAGAGCTATGGCTACACCTTC	CASSPSGQSYGYTF	TRBJ1-2	.	TRBV18	.
TGTGCCAGCGGCTTCGAGGGGGATGAGCAGTTCTTC	CASGFEGDEQFF	TRBJ2-1	.	TRBV7-9	.
TGTGCCATCAGTGGTTTGGAGAATACTGAAGCTTTCTTT	CAISGLENTEAFF	TRBJ1-1	.	TRBV10-3	.
TGCGCCAGCAGCCAGGGGCCCTTGAGGAGCACCGGGGAGCTGTTTTTT	CASSQGPLRSTGELFF	TRBJ2-2	.	TRBV4-1	.
TGTGCTAGTGGCTCCTCGGCCGGAGGTTACACTGAAGCTTTCTTT	CASGSSAGGYTEAFF	TRBJ1-1	.	TRBV12-5	.
TGCGCCAGCAGCCCCTCCGGAGGGCTGGATGAAAAACTGTTTTTT	CASSPSGGLDEKLFF	TRBJ1-4	.	TRBV5-1	.
TGTGCCAGCAGACGACGGACTAGCGGGGAGACCTCCTACAATGAGCAGTTCTTC	CASRRRTSGETSYNEQFF	TRBJ2-1	TRBD2	TRBV2	.
TGTGCCAGCAGTCGGACAGGGGGCATGGAGTACTTC	CASSRTGGMEYF	TRBJ2-5	TRBD1	TRBV6-5	once
TGCAGCGGCCGACTAGCGGGGGGGAGAGACGAGCAGTACTTC	CSGRLAGGRDEQYF	TRBJ2-7	TRBD2	TRBV29-1	once
TGCAGCGTTGAAGGGGGAGGTTGGACTGAAGCTTTCTTT	CSVEGGGWTEAFF	TRBJ1-1	.	TRBV29-1	.